These 15 T cell receptor beta chains share one sample of origin, sequenced in a study of blood T cell repertoires in COVID-19. Generated by immunoSEQ multiplex PCR, the TCRdb table keeps only in-frame clones and is missing some. The sample shows about 170,000 clones, approximately 82% of them seen only once. The sample was peripheral blood. These receptors all come from a woman older than 75 with acute or convalescent COVID-19.

This clone came up a few times. The chain uses TRBV10-3 and TRBJ2-7; 14 positions agree with TRBD2. Looked up from germline, CDR1 is ENHRY and CDR2 is SYGVKD. The CDR3 spans 14 residues. V gave up 8 bases and J gave up 4 bases; unmatched junction bases: 4. Written as DNA, the CDR3 is TGTGCCATCCCTGGACTAGCGGGAGGTTACGAGCAGTACTTC. It encodes CAIPGLAGGYEQYF.

This chain uses TRBV5-1 with TRBJ2-4, with 8 positions matching TRBD1. Germline assignment: CDR1 SGHRS and CDR2 YFSETQ. CDR3 length equals 14 residues. J lost 6 bases, V lost 3 bases, and 5 bases had no gene match. CDR3 in DNA: TGCGCCAGCAGCTCAGGGGGCTGGGGAAACATTCAGTACTTC. Protein sequence: CASSSGGWGNIQYF.

On this clone itself: Distinct nucleotide sequences in the sample also encode this CDR3. The rearrangement uses TRBV29-1 and TRBJ1-2, with TRBD1 matching 11 bases. Germline CDR1 SQVTM, CDR2 ANQGSEA. V was pared by 6 bases and J by 8 bases, with 8 bases of the junction left unmatched. The CDR3 loop spans 13 amino acids. DNA of the CDR3: TGCAGCGTCGTTGGACAGGGGGCATGGGGCTACACCTTC. Protein product: CSVVGQGAWGYTF. The full variable domain, completed using reference TRBV29-1 and TRBJ1-2, is SAVISQKPSRDICQRGTSLTIQCQVDSQVTMMFWYRQQPGQSLTLIATANQGSEATYESGFVIDKFPISRPNLTFSTLTVSNMSPEDSSIYLCSVVGQGAWGYTFGSGTRLTVV.

The chain joins TRBV7-7 to TRBJ2-1; 13 bases align to TRBD2. CDR1 is SSHAT, CDR2 FNYEAQ, per germline (reference sequence). CDR3 size: 15 residues. V was clipped by 5 bases and J by 7 bases; unmatched bases: 5. The CDR3: CASSPGTSGINEQFF. CDR3 nucleotides: TGTGCCAGCAGCCCAGGGACTAGCGGGATAAATGAGCAGTTCTTC.

The V and J genes are TRBV5-1 and TRBJ2-6, with TRBD2 matching over 7 bases. The junction had 4 bases not matched to a gene; V was cut back by 1 base and J by 0 bases. There are 17 residues in the CDR3. Germline loops: CDR1 SGHRS, CDR2 YFSETQ. The CDR3 protein is CASSLNGRFSGANVLTF. The CDR3 DNA reads TGCGCCAGCAGCTTGAACGGGAGGTTCTCTGGGGCCAACGTCCTGACTTTC.

A few counts support this clone. The gene calls are TRBV19 and TRBJ2-4; 8 bases align to TRBD1. The CDR3 runs 13 residues. The V and J ends lost 8 bases and 7 bases, in that order; junction bases with no gene match: 7. CDR1 LNHDA and CDR2 SQIVND come from the germline V gene (reference sequence). Written as DNA, the CDR3 is TGTGCCAGTCTCTCACAGGGGGAGAACATTCAGTACTTC. Its translation is CASLSQGENIQYF.

V usage is TRBV5-6 and J usage is TRBJ2-1, with 8 bases lining up with TRBD1. V was pared by 0 bases and J by 6 bases, with 11 bases of the junction left unmatched. Germline V CDR1 and CDR2: SGHDT, YYEEEE. The CDR3 extends over 17 amino acids. The CDR3 loop reads CASSLAGRGQVVNEQFF. The CDR3 nucleotides are TGTGCCAGCAGCTTGGCCGGAAGGGGACAGGTGGTCAATGAGCAGTTCTTC.

This clone appeared a single time. The CDR3 DNA is TGTGCCAGCAGCTCTCCAGGATCTAGCGGGAGTACAGATACGCAGTATTTT. Its translation: CASSSPGSSGSTDTQYF. The genes are TRBV3-1 (or the pseudogene TRBV3-2) and TRBJ2-3; 10 bases line up with TRBD2. Germline-derived CDR1 and CDR2 are LGHDT and YNNKEL (reference sequence). V was clipped by 5 bases and J by 3 bases; unmatched bases: 11. The length of the CDR3 is 17 residues.

This rearrangement joins TRBV6-1 to TRBJ2-1; 8 bases agree with TRBD1. Germline CDR1 MNHNS, CDR2 SASEGT. This CDR3 is built from 16 residues. With 4 bases clipped from V and 6 bases from J, the junction kept 11 bases outside the gene matches. CDR3 nucleotides: TGTGCCAGCAGTGTTGCCCCAGGGGGCGGTCTCAATGAGCAGTTCTTC. This encodes CASSVAPGGGLNEQFF.

The chain joins TRBV3-1 (or the pseudogene TRBV3-2) to TRBJ1-2; no reliable D call. Germline values: CDR1 LGHDT, CDR2 YNNKEL (reference sequence). The CDR3 has 12 amino acids. V gave up 3 bases and J gave up 8 bases, with 10 bases separating them. The CDR3 spells CASSQKIGGYTF. Written as DNA, the CDR3 is TGTGCCAGCAGCCAGAAGATCGGGGGCTACACCTTC.

V is TRBV18 and J is TRBJ1-1; D gene unclear. Deletions cut 4 bases from V and 1 base from J, with 7 bases between. The CDR3 contains 13 residues. CDR1 KGHSH and CDR2 LQKENI come from the germline V gene. CDR3 sequence: CASSLVTNTEAFF. Written as DNA, the CDR3 is TGTGCCAGCTCACTAGTCACGAACACTGAAGCTTTCTTT.

V is TRBV30 and J is TRBJ1-3, with a possible D match to TRBD1 (5 bases). V shed 3 bases and J shed 5 bases, with 17 bases lying between them. Germline V gives CDR1 GTSNPN, CDR2 SVGIG (reference sequence). CDR3 length equals 15 residues. CDR3 in amino acids: CAWRGGRINRNTIYF. The CDR3 DNA is TGTGCCTGGAGGGGGGGACGGATTAATAGAAACACCATATATTTT.

The gene calls are TRBV5-1 and TRBJ2-1; TRBD2 aligns across 9 bases. This CDR3 has 16 residues. Germline V gene sequence: CDR1 SGHRS, CDR2 YFSETQ. The J segment lost 9 bases and the V segment lost 3 bases, leaving 13 bases of the junction unmatched. The CDR3 DNA sequence: TGCGCCAGCAGCTCCGGACCCCGTAGCGGGAGAGGTGAGCAGTTCTTC. Translated: CASSSGPRSGRGEQFF.

V usage is TRBV6-5 and J usage is TRBJ2-3; perhaps TRBD2 as D (5 bases). This CDR3 region has 15 residues. V was trimmed by 4 bases and J by 6 bases, leaving 17 bases between them. Germline V gene data show CDR1 as MNHEY and CDR2 as SVGAGI. DNA of the CDR3: TGTGCCAGCAGTTTTATCGGAGAGGGCCCGGATACGCAGTATTTT. Translated: CASSFIGEGPDTQYF.

The V call is TRBV5-4, the J call TRBJ1-6, with 7 bases that match TRBD1. The V gene's germline CDR1 is SGHNT and CDR2 YYREEE (reference sequence). The trim removed 6 bases at V and 6 bases at J, leaving 9 bases unmatched. CDR3 length: 15 residues. The DNA for the CDR3 is TGTGCCAGCACCACCTCGACAGGGACTAATTCACCCCTCCACTTT. It specifies CASTTSTGTNSPLHF.